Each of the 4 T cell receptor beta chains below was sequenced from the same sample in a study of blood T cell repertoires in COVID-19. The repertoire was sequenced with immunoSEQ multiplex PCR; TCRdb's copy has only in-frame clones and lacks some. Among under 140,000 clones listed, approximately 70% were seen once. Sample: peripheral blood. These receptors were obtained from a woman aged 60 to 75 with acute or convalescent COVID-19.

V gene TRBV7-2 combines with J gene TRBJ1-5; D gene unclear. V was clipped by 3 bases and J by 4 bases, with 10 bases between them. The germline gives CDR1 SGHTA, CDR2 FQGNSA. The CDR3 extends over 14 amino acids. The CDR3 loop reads CASSFKAGNQPQHF. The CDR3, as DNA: TGTGCCAGCAGCTTTAAGGCGGGAAATCAGCCCCAGCATTTT.

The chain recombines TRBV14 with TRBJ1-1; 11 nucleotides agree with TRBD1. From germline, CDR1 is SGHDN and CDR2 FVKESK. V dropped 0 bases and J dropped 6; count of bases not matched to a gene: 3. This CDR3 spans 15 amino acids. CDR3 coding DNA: TGTGCCAGCAGCCAAGAGGGGACAGGGGGTTCTGAAGCTTTCTTT. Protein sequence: CASSQEGTGGSEAFF.

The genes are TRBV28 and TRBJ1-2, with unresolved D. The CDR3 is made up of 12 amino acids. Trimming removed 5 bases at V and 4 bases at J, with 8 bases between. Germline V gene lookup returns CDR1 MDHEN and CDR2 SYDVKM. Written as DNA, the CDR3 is TGTGCCAGCAGTCCGGGTCTCTATGGCTACACCTTC. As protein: CASSPGLYGYTF.

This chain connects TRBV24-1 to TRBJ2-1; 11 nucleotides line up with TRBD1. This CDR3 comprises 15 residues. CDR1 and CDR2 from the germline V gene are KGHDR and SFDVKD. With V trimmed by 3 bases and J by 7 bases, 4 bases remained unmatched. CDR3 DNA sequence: TGTGCCACCAGTGATCCCGGGACAGGGGGAAATGAGCAGTTCTTC. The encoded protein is CATSDPGTGGNEQFF.